What follows are 25 T cell receptor beta chains derived from one specimen sequenced in a study of shared clonotypes between healthy human individuals. Assay: immunoSEQ multiplex PCR; the TCRdb copy retains only in-frame clones and omits some. The sample contains about 770,000 clones, around 77% of which appear only once. The sequenced sample consisted of memory CD4+ T cells sorted from blood. The subset was: CD45RA-negative fraction. The source of these receptors is a woman younger than 45 in good health.

This chain links TRBV25-1 with TRBJ2-3; no clear D. The V end lost 4 bases, the J end lost 6 bases, and 5 bases lay between the germline ends. The CDR3 has 11 residues. Germline lookup yields CDR1 MGHDK and CDR2 SYGVNS. CDR3 loop: CASSVRDTQYF. DNA for the CDR3: TGTGCCAGCAGTGTAAGGGATACGCAGTATTTT.

The chain is built from TRBV5-1 and TRBJ2-1; D is possibly TRBD1 (6 bases). CDR3 length equals 14 residues. V was trimmed by 9 bases and J by 8 bases, leaving 21 bases between them. Germline V lookup: CDR1 SGHRS, CDR2 YFSETQ. This CDR3 reads CATSLVRGIDEQFF. The CDR3 DNA is TGCGCCACCTCACTAGTCAGGGGAATCGATGAGCAGTTCTTC. The entire variable domain, with the rest obtained from reference TRBV5-1 and TRBJ2-1, is as follows: KAGVTQTPRYLIKTRGQQVTLSCSPISGHRSVSWYQQTPGQGLQFLFEYFSETQRNKGNFPGRFSGRQFSNSRSEMNVSTLELGDSALYLCATSLVRGIDEQFFGPGTRLTVL.

This chain uses TRBV14 with TRBJ1-1, with D hard to call. The CDR3 loop spans 15 amino acids. The germline V and J ends were trimmed by 0 bases and 0 bases, with 8 bases remaining between them. The germline V gene encodes CDR1 SGHDN and CDR2 FVKESK. This chain's CDR3 is CASSQDGRLNTEAFF. CDR3 DNA sequence: TGTGCCAGCAGCCAAGACGGGCGGTTGAACACTGAAGCTTTCTTT. Full variable domain (remainder filled in from reference TRBV14 and TRBJ1-1): EAGVTQFPSHSVIEKGQTVTLRCDPISGHDNLYWYRRVMGKEIKFLLHFVKESKQDESGMPNNRFLAERTGGTYSTLKVQPAELEDSGVYFCASSQDGRLNTEAFFGQGTRLTVV.

V is TRBV5-8 and J is TRBJ2-5; no clear D. Trimming removed 0 bases from V and 2 bases from J, with 8 bases in between. The CDR3 is 14 residues long. Germline V gives CDR1 SGHTS, CDR2 YDEGEE. CDR3 sequence reads: CASSLGHGQETQYF. The CDR3 DNA reads as TGTGCCAGCAGCTTGGGTCACGGTCAAGAGACCCAGTACTTC.

Concerning this clone itself: This may be a read error, as it is one base from a much larger clone. The genes are TRBV28 and TRBJ1-2; tentative D call: TRBD1 (5 bases). Germline CDR1 is MDHEN and CDR2 is SYDVKM. This CDR3 is built from 11 residues. With 8 bases removed from V and 2 bases from J, the gap between germline ends came to 6 bases. CDR3 DNA sequence: TGTGCCAGCGGACAAAACTATGGCTACACCTTC. Its protein is CASGQNYGYTF.

The V and J genes are TRBV7-2 and TRBJ2-7; D might be TRBD1 (5 bases). Germline values: CDR1 SGHTA, CDR2 FQGNSA. The CDR3 extends over 16 amino acids. Trimming left V 7 bases short and J 3 bases short, with 22 bases between. The CDR3 is CASTTSTGQGHYEQYF. The CDR3 DNA reads TGTGCCAGCACAACCTCAACAGGCCAAGGTCACTACGAGCAGTACTTC.

This clone showed up just once. The chain is built from TRBV5-1 and TRBJ2-2; tentative D call: TRBD2 (5 bases). Germline CDR1 reads SGHRS; CDR2 reads YFSETQ. The CDR3 contains 16 residues. Trimming cost V 0 bases and J 5 bases, with 14 bases left between them. CDR3: CASSLDRLANTGELFF. The CDR3 coding sequence is TGCGCCAGCAGCTTGGATCGTCTAGCAAATACCGGGGAGCTGTTTTTT. Full variable domain (remainder filled in from reference TRBV5-1 and TRBJ2-2): KAGVTQTPRYLIKTRGQQVTLSCSPISGHRSVSWYQQTPGQGLQFLFEYFSETQRNKGNFPGRFSGRQFSNSRSEMNVSTLELGDSALYLCASSLDRLANTGELFFGEGSRLTVL.

As concerns this clone: This sample also contains other DNA sequences that code for the same CDR3. The genes are TRBV7-3 and TRBJ2-7, with 11 bases lining up with TRBD2. The CDR3 loop spans 16 amino acids. With V trimmed by 2 bases and J by 1 base, 4 bases remained unmatched. In germline, CDR1 is SGHTA, CDR2 FQGTGA. The CDR3: CASSLGTSGSSYEQYF. Written as DNA, the CDR3 is TGTGCCAGCAGCTTAGGTACTAGCGGGAGTTCCTACGAGCAGTACTTC.

J is TRBJ1-1 and V is TRBV9; 8 bases are shared with TRBD1. Germline loops: CDR1 SGDLS, CDR2 YYNGEE. This CDR3 region has 16 residues. J was trimmed by 8 bases and V by 4 bases; bases with no gene match: 16. As DNA, the CDR3 is TGTGCCAGCAGCTTCGGTATAGGACAGGGAGCTTCCGAAGCTTTCTTT. This gives the protein CASSFGIGQGASEAFF.

This clone was seen a handful of times. V is TRBV11-2 and J is TRBJ1-1; 8 bases map to TRBD1. With 1 base clipped from V and 4 bases from J, the junction kept 2 bases outside the gene matches. Germline V gives CDR1 SGHAT, CDR2 FQNNGV. The CDR3 runs to 14 residues. The CDR3 DNA reads TGTGCCAGCAGCTTAGCAGGGGGCGGCACTGAAGCTTTCTTT. It encodes CASSLAGGGTEAFF.

The CDR3 bases are TGTGCCAGCAGCCTAGCGGGATGGTCCTACGAGCAGTACTTC. This encodes CASSLAGWSYEQYF. This chain uses TRBV28 with TRBJ2-7, with 9 bases matching TRBD2. V lost 6 bases, J lost 1 base, and 4 bases stayed unmatched. The germline V gene has CDR1 MDHEN and CDR2 SYDVKM. This CDR3 has 14 amino acids.

The rearrangement joins TRBV9 to TRBJ2-7, with D tentatively TRBD2 (6 bases). CDR3 length equals 15 residues. Germline-derived CDR1 and CDR2 are SGDLS and YYNGEE. Trimming took 0 bases from V and 4 from J, leaving 14 bases between them. The DNA of the CDR3 is TGTGCCAGCAGCGTAGCTGGACCGGGGGAGTACGAGCAGTACTTC. The encoded protein is CASSVAGPGEYEQYF.

This clone was found many times. The chain has TRBV30 and TRBJ1-4, with D possibly TRBD1 on 6 matching bases. CDR3 length: 14 residues. Germline assignment: CDR1 GTSNPN and CDR2 SVGIG (reference sequence). The V and J ends lost 1 base and 8 bases respectively, with 14 bases between them. The CDR3 region is CAWSEDSVREKLFF. The CDR3 DNA sequence: TGTGCCTGGAGTGAGGACAGCGTCAGGGAAAAACTGTTTTTT.

This chain joins TRBV25-1 and TRBJ1-4, with D maybe TRBD1 (5 bases). CDR1 is MGHDK and CDR2 is SYGVNS in the germline V gene. The V end was cut by 1 base, the J end by 3 bases, with 18 bases between. The length of the CDR3 is 18 residues. Written as DNA, the CDR3 is TGTGCCAGCAGTGAATTCGGAGGACCGGGACCGGCTAATGAAAAACTGTTTTTT. It encodes CASSEFGGPGPANEKLFF.

The chain has TRBV6-1 and TRBJ2-5, with 8 bases that match TRBD1. This CDR3 is built from 15 residues. The V segment lost 2 bases and the J segment 4 bases; nucleotides outside the gene matches: 6. Germline V CDR1 and CDR2: MNHNS, SASEGT. DNA for the CDR3: TGTGCCAGCAGTGAAACCCGGACAGGGCGAGAGACCCAGTACTTC. Translated, it gives CASSETRTGRETQYF.

The chain joins TRBV10-3 to TRBJ1-1; D is perhaps TRBD1 (5 bases). The V end was cut by 3 bases, the J end by 5 bases, with 13 bases between. The CDR3 contains 14 residues. Germline V gives CDR1 ENHRY, CDR2 SYGVKD. The CDR3: CAISDPGMGTEAFF. CDR3 bases: TGTGCCATCAGTGATCCAGGGATGGGTACTGAAGCTTTCTTT.

This clone occurred a few times. This chain uses TRBV27 with TRBJ2-7; D may be TRBD1 or TRBD2 (5 bases each). Trimming pared 7 bases from V and 3 bases from J, leaving 16 bases between. CDR3 length equals 14 residues. The germline gives CDR1 MNHEY, CDR2 SMNVEV (reference sequence). The CDR3 DNA reads as TGTGCCAGCACCAATCCGGGACGGCACTACGAGCAGTACTTC. Its protein is CASTNPGRHYEQYF.

The chain links TRBV19 to TRBJ2-7; 14 nucleotides match TRBD2. Trimming at V came to 5 bases and at J to 3 bases, leaving 9 bases not matched to a gene. The CDR3 is made up of 17 amino acids. Germline V gene lookup returns CDR1 LNHDA and CDR2 SQIVND (reference sequence). The CDR3 sequence is CASSYGTSGSGGYEQYF. DNA for the CDR3: TGTGCCAGTAGTTACGGGACTAGCGGGAGTGGGGGCTACGAGCAGTACTTC.

This chain uses TRBV25-1 with TRBJ1-5; tentatively, D is TRBD1 (6 bases). The CDR3 is 16 residues long. Germline values: CDR1 MGHDK, CDR2 SYGVNS. Trimming cost V 1 base and J 6 bases, with 16 bases left between them. CDR3 sequence: CASSESGGGYSQPQHF. The CDR3 nucleotides are TGTGCCAGCAGTGAATCAGGAGGGGGATATAGTCAGCCCCAGCATTTT.

This clone has just a few counts. This rearrangement joins TRBV2 to TRBJ1-5; weak D call: TRBD1 (5 bases). Trimming shortened V by 7 bases and J by 2 bases, and 9 bases separated the two germline ends. CDR1 and CDR2 (germline): SNHLY, FYNNEI. This CDR3 is 13 amino acids long. The CDR3 region is CASMAGGNQPQHF. CDR3 nucleotide sequence: TGTGCCAGCATGGCGGGGGGCAATCAGCCCCAGCATTTT.

The chain recombines TRBV7-9 with TRBJ2-3; maybe TRBD1 (7 bases). Trimming left V 4 bases short and J 1 base short, with 18 bases between. Germline CDR1 is SEHNR and CDR2 is FQNEAQ (reference sequence). The CDR3 totals 17 residues. CDR3 loop: CASSSLQGRTGTDTQYF. The CDR3 DNA reads as TGTGCCAGCAGCTCCCTACAGGGGAGGACCGGCACAGATACGCAGTATTTT.

The J gene is TRBJ1-5, the V gene TRBV29-1; 8 positions match TRBD1. The CDR3 consists of 13 residues. Trimming removed 7 bases from V and 7 bases from J; junction bases left unmatched: 9. Germline V CDR1 and CDR2: SQVTM, ANQGSEA. CDR3 sequence: CSAAQGAEQPQHF. For the CDR3, the DNA is TGCAGCGCCGCCCAGGGGGCGGAACAGCCCCAGCATTTT.

The genes are TRBV29-1 and TRBJ2-5, with D perhaps matching TRBD2 (6 bases). V lost 7 bases and J lost 2, with 20 bases in between. This CDR3 contains 15 residues. Per the germline V gene, CDR1 is SQVTM and CDR2 is ANQGSEA. DNA of the CDR3: TGCAGCGCCGGGAGTCCATCGGGTAGTCAAGAGACCCAGTACTTC. It codes for CSAGSPSGSQETQYF.

Remarks on this clone: At one end, the junction sequence differs from germline, possibly due to a read error. The chain carries TRBV28 and TRBJ2-1; 12 bases align to TRBD2. Germline assignment: CDR1 MDHEN and CDR2 SYDVKM. The CDR3 is 16 residues long. This chain's CDR3 is CASSFGTSGPQGFELF. As DNA, the CDR3 is TGTGCCAGCAGTTTCGGGACTAGCGGGCCCCAGGGGTTTGAGCTCTTC.

This clone was found once. The V and J genes are TRBV11-2 and TRBJ2-7; no definite D call. The V and J ends lost 1 base and 3 bases respectively, with 10 bases between them. CDR1 is SGHAT, CDR2 FQNNGV, per germline. The CDR3 contains 14 residues. CDR3 bases: TGTGCCAGCAGCTTAGGTAAACGGCTCTACGAGCAGTACTTC. It encodes CASSLGKRLYEQYF.